This T cell receptor beta chain emerged from a study of tumor-infiltrating lymphocytes in primary liver carcinoma. Study-level background: The number of productive TCRbeta reads per sample ranged from roughly 3.5 to 7.13 million and was similar across tissue types. Regarding the study as a whole: Overlap in tumor-adjacent and tumor-blood pairs fell below that of tumor region pairs.

As concerns this clonotype: Its antigen is not identified. The junction shows a germline mismatch at one end, possibly a read error.

Using a constant-region primer together with ProtoScript II reverse transcriptase, TCR beta cDNA was made from around 500 ng of total RNA. Libraries for TCR beta were built through three nested multiplex PCR rounds, which together made up a slightly modified ARM-PCR procedure. TRBV1-TRBV30 forward primers paired with a C-beta reverse primer were used in the first two PCR rounds, which ran around 10 cycles each. TCRdb re-called the multiplex PCR reads with MiXCR, one entry per CDR3 protein. The sample holds 300,000 to 350,000 distinct CDR3 sequences, approximately 54% seen once. For blood RNA, unsorted whole blood served as the source, and germline DNA was extracted too. The patients carried chronic HBV infection and had received no treatment. Before the surgical procedure, around 4 milliliters of peripheral blood were collected. This CDR3 is 14 amino acids long. Germline V lookup: CDR1 MNHEY, CDR2 SVGAGI.

The receptor's source is a woman aged 30 to 39 with primary liver carcinoma and hepatitis B virus infection. The chain uses TRBV6-5 and TRBJ1-2; D unresolved. The sequenced sample was peripheral blood. CDR3 loop: CVSSYGPYNYGYTF. CDR3 nucleotide sequence: TGTGTCAGCAGTTACGGGCCTTATAACTATGGCTACACCTTC.